This record looks at one TCR beta chain sequence and its context. Its antigen is not known. The ends were cut back, 1 base at V and 8 bases at J, with 17 bases in the middle. Germline lookup yields CDR1 SQVTM and CDR2 ANQGSEA. CDR3 length equals 14 residues. The sample belongs to a study of T-cell reconstitution after alpha-beta-depleted transplantation in children. Study-wide results and caveats: Several patients had high TCRbeta diversity at day 60; it came from surviving recipient T cells and thymic progenitors. Several hundred expanded graft clones reportedly gave rise to the alpha-beta T cells present about two months after transplant.

Preparation of the TCRbeta library involved a method that used unique molecular identifiers. Using its own MiXCR run on the PCR reads, TCRdb lists one record per CDR3 protein. The sample lists about 980,000 distinct CDR3 sequences; roughly 29% were seen once. The input for sequencing was PBMCs, mostly from graft donor cells, taken 360 days after TCRalphabeta/CD19-depleted stem cell transplant. V and J are TRBV29-1 and TRBJ1-2, with D perhaps matching TRBD1 (5 bases). The TCR originated in a boy younger than two who had a stem cell transplant for SCID, so the T cells may come from the graft donor. This chain's CDR3 is CSVEGFGAGQGYTF. The CDR3 DNA reads TGCAGCGTTGAAGGATTTGGGGCCGGGCAAGGCTACACCTTC.